Listed below are T cell receptor beta chains from one sample, sequenced in a study of cytomegalovirus exposure and HLA in healthy donors. The assay was immunoSEQ multiplex PCR, and TCRdb's table has in-frame clones only and misses some. The table shows just over 150,000 clones, with around 84% occurring only once. The sequenced sample consisted of PBMCs. All receptors derive from a woman under 30 in good health and CMV-seronegative. The CDR3 runs from the conserved cysteine through the conserved F or W. The D gene is left open where the match is weak. Size is stated for part of the rows, as once, few or many counts, or as a class when the clone is expanded.

j_call	d_call	clone_size	v_call	cdr3_nt	cdr3_aa
TRBJ1-6	TRBD1	NA	TRBV5-1	TGCGCCAGCAGCCAAGGGGACAGGGATCAGGCACCCCTCCACTTT	CASSQGDRDQAPLHF
TRBJ1-2	NA	NA	TRBV28	TGTGCCAGCAGTTCCTCGACCGTCCGGGGGGGCTACACCTTC	CASSSSTVRGGYTF
TRBJ2-2	TRBD1	few	TRBV28	TGTGCCAGCAGAAGACAGGGCAGCGGGGAGCTGTTTTTT	CASRRQGSGELFF
TRBJ2-2	NA	NA	TRBV5-1	TGCGCCAGCAGCTTGGGATTGGTGGGGGCTGGCACCGGGGAGCTGTTTTTT	CASSLGLVGAGTGELFF
TRBJ2-1	TRBD1	NA	TRBV29-1	TGCAGCGCTGGCGCCGGGACAGGGGCATGGGGGAGTAGGGACAATGAGCAGTTCTTC	CSAGAGTGAWGSRDNEQFF
TRBJ2-7	TRBD2	NA	TRBV4-2	TGTGCCAGCAGCCAAGTGGGCGGGAGGGCCTACGAGCAGTACTTC	CASSQVGGRAYEQYF
TRBJ2-7	NA	NA	TRBV4-1	TGCGCCAGCAGCCAAGGGAGGGGCATAGGCTACGAGCAGTACTTC	CASSQGRGIGYEQYF
TRBJ2-1	TRBD2	NA	TRBV18	TGTGCCAGCTCACCCGGGACTAGCGGGAGAACTGATGAGCAGTTCTTC	CASSPGTSGRTDEQFF
TRBJ1-6	TRBD1	NA	TRBV5-1	TGCGCCAGCAGTTCTGGGACAGGGAATGTCTATAATTCACCCCTCCACTTT	CASSSGTGNVYNSPLHF
TRBJ2-7	NA	NA	TRBV30	TGTGCCTGGACCCTGGAGGGGGCGGGGGAGCAGTACTTC	CAWTLEGAGEQYF
TRBJ1-3	NA	once	TRBV6-5	TGTGCCAGCAGTTACTCTCAGTGGTTACCTGGAAACACCATATATTTT	CASSYSQWLPGNTIYF
TRBJ2-7	NA	NA	TRBV19	TGTGCCAGCGGACAGATACCCTACGAGCAGTACTTC	CASGQIPYEQYF
TRBJ2-1	NA	few	TRBV7-9	TGTGCCAGCAGCCTCCGTATGGGGGGACCCCTTCACAATGAGCAGTTCTTC	CASSLRMGGPLHNEQFF
TRBJ1-3	NA	NA	TRBV27	TGTGCCAGCAGTTCGGTGGGCCGTGGAAACACCATATATTTT	CASSSVGRGNTIYF
TRBJ2-5	NA	NA	TRBV7-2	TGTGCCAGCAGCTTAGTGCAGGTCCAAGAGACCCAGTACTTC	CASSLVQVQETQYF
TRBJ1-1	NA	NA	TRBV4-1	TGCGCCAGCAGCCAAGCAGTGAACACTGAAGCTTTCTTT	CASSQAVNTEAFF
TRBJ2-3	NA	NA	TRBV9	TGTGCCAGCAGCGTAGGTCTAGAGGGGGTACAAGATACGCAGTATTTT	CASSVGLEGVQDTQYF
TRBJ1-1	NA	NA	TRBV5-4	TGTGCCAGCAGCTCCCTCGGGGTCATGAACACTGAAGCTTTCTTT	CASSSLGVMNTEAFF
TRBJ1-3	NA	NA	TRBV5-6	TGTGCCAGCAGCTCGGGGTGGAGGGTATCGTCTGGAAACACCATATATTTT	CASSSGWRVSSGNTIYF
TRBJ2-1	TRBD2	NA	TRBV6-6	TGTGCCAGCAGTTACTCGGGGACTAGGGTTCATGAGCAGTTCTTC	CASSYSGTRVHEQFF
TRBJ2-2	NA	NA	TRBV6-5	TGTGCCAGCAGTAGGGACTCCTACACCGGGGAGCTGTTTTTT	CASSRDSYTGELFF
TRBJ1-2	NA	NA	TRBV28	TGTGCCAGCCGACTTAGGGGGGGCAGGGTACTTTTCGTTGGTGGCTACACCTTC	CASRLRGGRVLFVGGYTF
TRBJ1-3	NA	few	TRBV25-1	TGTGCCAGCAGTGCACACTCTGGAAACACCATATATTTT	CASSAHSGNTIYF
TRBJ1-5	NA	NA	TRBV10-2	TGCGCCAGCAGTGAGTCTATGACGGGTCGACCCCAGAATCAGCCCCAGCATTTT	CASSESMTGRPQNQPQHF
TRBJ2-2	NA	few	TRBV6-5	TGTGCCAGCAGTTTAGCACTTGGGGGGGAGCTGTTTTTT	CASSLALGGELFF